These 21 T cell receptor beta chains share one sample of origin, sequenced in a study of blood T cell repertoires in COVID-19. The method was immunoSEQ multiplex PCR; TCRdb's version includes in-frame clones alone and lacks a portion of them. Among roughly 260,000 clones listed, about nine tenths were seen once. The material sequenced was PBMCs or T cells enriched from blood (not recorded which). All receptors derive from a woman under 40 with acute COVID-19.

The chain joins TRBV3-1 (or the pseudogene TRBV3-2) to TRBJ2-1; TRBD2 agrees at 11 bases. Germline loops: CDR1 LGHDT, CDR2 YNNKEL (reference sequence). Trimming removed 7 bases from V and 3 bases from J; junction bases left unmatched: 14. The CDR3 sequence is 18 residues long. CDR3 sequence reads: CASNDRGRLAGNYNEQFF. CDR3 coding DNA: TGTGCCAGCAATGACAGGGGTAGACTAGCGGGGAACTACAATGAGCAGTTCTTC.

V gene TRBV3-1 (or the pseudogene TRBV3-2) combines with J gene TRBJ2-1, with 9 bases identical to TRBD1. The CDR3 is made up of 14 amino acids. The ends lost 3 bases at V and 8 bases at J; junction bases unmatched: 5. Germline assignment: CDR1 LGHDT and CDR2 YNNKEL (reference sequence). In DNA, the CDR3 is TGTGCCAGCAGCCATATACAGGGGGCGGATGAGCAGTTCTTC. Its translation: CASSHIQGADEQFF.

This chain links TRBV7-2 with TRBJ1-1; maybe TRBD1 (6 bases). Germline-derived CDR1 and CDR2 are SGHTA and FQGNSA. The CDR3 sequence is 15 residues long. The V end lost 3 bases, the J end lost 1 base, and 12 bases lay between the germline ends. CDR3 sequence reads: CASSLGPGENTEAFF. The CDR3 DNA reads TGTGCCAGCAGCTTGGGCCCAGGGGAGAACACTGAAGCTTTCTTT.

CDR3 residues: CATGYGANYGYTF. The DNA of the CDR3 is TGTGCCACCGGCTACGGGGCTAACTATGGCTACACCTTC. The rearrangement joins TRBV3-1 (or the pseudogene TRBV3-2) to TRBJ1-2, with D unclear. This CDR3 spans 13 amino acids. Germline CDR1 LGHDT, CDR2 YNNKEL (reference sequence). The V end lost 10 bases, the J end lost 0 bases, and 12 bases lay between the germline ends.

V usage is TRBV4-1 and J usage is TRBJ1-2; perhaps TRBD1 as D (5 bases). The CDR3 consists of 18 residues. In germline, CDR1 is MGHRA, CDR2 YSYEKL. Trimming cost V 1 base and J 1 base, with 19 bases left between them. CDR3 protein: CASSQVDLGQTVNYGYTF. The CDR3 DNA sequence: TGCGCCAGCAGCCAAGTCGATCTGGGGCAGACAGTTAACTATGGCTACACCTTC.

CDR3 amino acids: CASSQDGETIETQYF. CDR3 bases: TGCGCCAGCAGCCAAGATGGGGAGACTATAGAGACCCAGTACTTC. This chain links TRBV4-1 with TRBJ2-5; perhaps TRBD2 as D (5 bases). V was cut by 0 bases and J by 4 bases, with 12 bases left in between. The CDR3 spans 15 residues. From germline, CDR1 is MGHRA and CDR2 YSYEKL.

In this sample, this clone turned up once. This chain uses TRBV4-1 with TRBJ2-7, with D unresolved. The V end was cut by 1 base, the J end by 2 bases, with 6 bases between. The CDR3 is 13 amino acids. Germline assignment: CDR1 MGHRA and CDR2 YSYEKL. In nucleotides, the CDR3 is TGCGCCAGCAGCCAAGCGGTGACCTACGAGCAGTACTTC. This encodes CASSQAVTYEQYF.

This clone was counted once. This chain's CDR3 is CASSRDYSNQPQHF. The CDR3 DNA follows: TGTGCCAGCAGCCGGGACTATAGCAATCAGCCCCAGCATTTT. The rearrangement joins TRBV3-1 (or the pseudogene TRBV3-2) to TRBJ1-5, with TRBD1 as a possible D gene (5 bases). The CDR3 covers 14 residues. Germline V gives CDR1 LGHDT, CDR2 YNNKEL (reference sequence). Trimming pared 4 bases from V and 0 bases from J, leaving 7 bases between.

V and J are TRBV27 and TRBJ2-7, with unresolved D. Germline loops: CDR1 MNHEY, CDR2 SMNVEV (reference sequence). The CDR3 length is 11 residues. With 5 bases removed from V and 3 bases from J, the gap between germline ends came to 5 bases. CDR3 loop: CASSPLYEQYF. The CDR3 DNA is TGTGCCAGCAGTCCACTCTACGAGCAGTACTTC.

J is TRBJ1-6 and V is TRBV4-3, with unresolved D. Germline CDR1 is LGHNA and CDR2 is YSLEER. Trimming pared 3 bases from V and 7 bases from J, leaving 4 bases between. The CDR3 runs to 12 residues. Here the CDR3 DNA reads TGCGCCAGCAGCCAGAGGAATTCACCCCTCCACTTT. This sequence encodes CASSQRNSPLHF.

As DNA, the CDR3 is TGTGCCAGCAGCATGGGACTAGCGGGATCCTACGAGCAGTACTTC. It codes for CASSMGLAGSYEQYF. This chain connects TRBV5-4 to TRBJ2-7, with 13 bases lining up with TRBD2. The germline V gene has CDR1 SGHNT and CDR2 YYREEE (reference sequence). This CDR3 is 15 amino acids long. Trimming at V came to 4 bases and at J to 1 base, leaving 2 bases not matched to a gene.

The chain's CDR3 is CASSYRQSGAPEAFF. CDR3 coding DNA: TGTGCCAGCAGTTACAGGCAGTCAGGGGCCCCGGAAGCTTTCTTT. The rearrangement joins TRBV6-5 to TRBJ1-1; weak D call: TRBD1 (6 bases). The CDR3 consists of 15 residues. From germline, CDR1 is MNHEY and CDR2 SVGAGI. Trimming took 2 bases from V and 8 from J, leaving 18 bases between them.

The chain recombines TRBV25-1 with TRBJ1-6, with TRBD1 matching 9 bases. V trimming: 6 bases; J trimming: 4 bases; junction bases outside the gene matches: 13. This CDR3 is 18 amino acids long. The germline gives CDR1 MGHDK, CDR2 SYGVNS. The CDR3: CASSHLPTGTGYNSPLHF. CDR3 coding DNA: TGTGCCAGCAGCCACCTGCCGACCGGGACAGGGTATAATTCACCCCTCCACTTT. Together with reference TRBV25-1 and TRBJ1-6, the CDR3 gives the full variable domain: EADIYQTPRYLVIGTGKKITLECSQTMGHDKMYWYQQDPGMELHLIHYSYGVNSTEKGDLSSESTVSRIRTEHFPLTLESARPSHTSQYLCASSHLPTGTGYNSPLHFGNGTRLTVT.

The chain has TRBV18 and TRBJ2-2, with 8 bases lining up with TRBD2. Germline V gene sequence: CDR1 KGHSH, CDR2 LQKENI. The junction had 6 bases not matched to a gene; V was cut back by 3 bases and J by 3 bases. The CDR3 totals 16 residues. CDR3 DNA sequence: TGTGCCAGCTCACCCTTGCAGCGGGGGCACACCGGGGAGCTGTTTTTT. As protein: CASSPLQRGHTGELFF.

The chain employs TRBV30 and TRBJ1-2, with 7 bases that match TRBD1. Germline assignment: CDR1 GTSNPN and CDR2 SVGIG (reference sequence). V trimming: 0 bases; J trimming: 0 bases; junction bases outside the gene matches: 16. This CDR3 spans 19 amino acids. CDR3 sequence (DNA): TGTGCCTGGAGTGTAGTAGGTTGGGGGACAGATAAGACTAACTATGGCTACACCTTC. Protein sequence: CAWSVVGWGTDKTNYGYTF.

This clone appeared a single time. The CDR3 DNA follows: TGTGCCAGCAGCCCAGCTTCGTCAGGCGCGAACACCGGGGAGCTGTTTTTT. The encoded protein is CASSPASSGANTGELFF. The V call is TRBV7-8, the J call TRBJ2-2, with D hard to call. The CDR3 runs to 17 residues. Trimming removed 5 bases at V and 0 bases at J, with 16 bases between. CDR1 is SGHVS and CDR2 is FQNEAQ in the germline V gene.

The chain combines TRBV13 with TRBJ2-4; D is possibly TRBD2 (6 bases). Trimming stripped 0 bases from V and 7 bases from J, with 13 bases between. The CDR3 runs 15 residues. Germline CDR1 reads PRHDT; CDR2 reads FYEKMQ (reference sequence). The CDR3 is CASSLGLSGVNIQYF. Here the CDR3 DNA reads TGTGCCAGCAGCTTAGGCCTTTCGGGAGTGAACATTCAGTACTTC. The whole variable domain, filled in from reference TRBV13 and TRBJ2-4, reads AAGVIQSPRHLIKEKRETATLKCYPIPRHDTVYWYQQGPGQDPQFLISFYEKMQSDKGSIPDRFSAQQFSDYHSELNMSSLELGDSALYFCASSLGLSGVNIQYFGAGTRLSVL.

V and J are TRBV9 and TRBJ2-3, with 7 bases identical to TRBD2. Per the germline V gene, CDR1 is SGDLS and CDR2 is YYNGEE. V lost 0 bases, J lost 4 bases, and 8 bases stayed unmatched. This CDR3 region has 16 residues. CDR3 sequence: CASSVAPSGEADTQYF. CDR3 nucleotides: TGTGCCAGCAGCGTAGCGCCTAGCGGCGAGGCAGATACGCAGTATTTT.

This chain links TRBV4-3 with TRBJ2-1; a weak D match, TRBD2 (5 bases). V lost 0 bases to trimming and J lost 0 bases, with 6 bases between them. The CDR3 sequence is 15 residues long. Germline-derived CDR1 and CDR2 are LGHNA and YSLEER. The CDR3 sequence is CASSQDGDSYNEQFF. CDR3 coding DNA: TGCGCCAGCAGCCAAGACGGGGACTCCTACAATGAGCAGTTCTTC.

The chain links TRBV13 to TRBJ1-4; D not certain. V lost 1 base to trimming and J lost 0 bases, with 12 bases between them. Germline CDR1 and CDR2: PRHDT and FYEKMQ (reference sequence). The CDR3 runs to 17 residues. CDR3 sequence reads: CASSLEAWGATNEKLFF. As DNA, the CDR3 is TGTGCCAGCAGCTTAGAAGCCTGGGGAGCAACTAATGAAAAACTGTTTTTT.

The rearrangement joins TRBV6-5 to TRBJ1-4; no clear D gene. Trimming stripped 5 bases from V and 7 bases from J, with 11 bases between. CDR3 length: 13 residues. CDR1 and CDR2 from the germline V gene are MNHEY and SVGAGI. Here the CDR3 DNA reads TGTGCCAGCAGTCGAGCCGGGAGTGAAAAACTGTTTTTT. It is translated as CASSRAGSEKLFF.